Presented here are 26 T cell receptor beta chains from one specimen sequenced in a study of cytomegalovirus exposure and HLA in healthy donors. The study ran its PCR with 60 Vbeta and 13 Jbeta primers. Some clones are missing from TCRdb's copy, which holds only in-frame ones; the method was immunoSEQ multiplex PCR. The data show about 50,000 clones, and the top ten clones hold roughly 2%. Sequencing used PBMCs. These receptors were collected from a woman aged 18-35 years in good health and CMV-seronegative.

Concerning this clone: This same CDR3 is encoded by further DNA sequences in the sample. This rearrangement joins TRBV9 to TRBJ2-3, with 8 positions matching TRBD2. This CDR3 has 14 residues. V shed 3 bases, J shed 3 bases, and the junction held 3 bases outside the gene matches. Germline loops: CDR1 SGDLS, CDR2 YYNGEE. Here the CDR3 DNA reads TGTGCCAGCAGCGCAAGCGGGAGTACAGATACGCAGTATTTT. As protein: CASSASGSTDTQYF.

This rearrangement joins TRBV4-2 to TRBJ2-3, with D perhaps TRBD1 (5 bases). Germline-derived CDR1 and CDR2 are LGHNA and YNFKEQ. The CDR3 totals 15 residues. With 4 bases removed from V and 3 bases from J, the gap between germline ends came to 14 bases. The CDR3 sequence is CASSRAPTETDTQYF. The CDR3 DNA sequence: TGTGCCAGCAGCCGCGCCCCGACAGAGACAGATACGCAGTATTTT.

V and J are TRBV10-3 and TRBJ2-7, with 7 nucleotides matching TRBD1. Germline V gene sequence: CDR1 ENHRY, CDR2 SYGVKD. V shed 10 bases and J 1 base; nucleotides not matched to a gene: 10. The CDR3 extends over 14 amino acids. This CDR3 is CATNVDRESYEQYF. The CDR3 DNA is TGTGCCACGAACGTTGACAGGGAGTCCTACGAGCAGTACTTC.

V usage is TRBV19 and J usage is TRBJ1-1, with a possible D match to TRBD1 (6 bases). The V end lost 3 bases, the J end lost 6 bases, and 20 bases lay between the germline ends. Germline assignment: CDR1 LNHDA and CDR2 SQIVND (reference sequence). CDR3 length: 16 residues. CDR3 sequence reads: CASSISPDMRGSEAFF. CDR3 nucleotide sequence: TGTGCCAGTAGTATCTCTCCGGACATGAGGGGGTCTGAAGCTTTCTTT.

V and J are TRBV5-1 and TRBJ2-1, with 8 bases fitting TRBD2. Germline V gene data show CDR1 as SGHRS and CDR2 as YFSETQ. The V segment lost 5 bases and the J segment 6 bases; nucleotides outside the gene matches: 7. The CDR3 length is 14 residues. The CDR3 protein is CASSRREVFNEQFF. CDR3 DNA sequence: TGCGCCAGCAGTAGGCGGGAGGTATTCAATGAGCAGTTCTTC.

CDR3 residues: CASNRGPEAFF. For the CDR3, the DNA is TGTGCCAGCAACAGGGGGCCTGAAGCTTTCTTT. The V call is TRBV6-5, the J call TRBJ1-1; 9 nucleotides align to TRBD1. Germline lookup yields CDR1 MNHEY and CDR2 SVGAGI. The CDR3 runs 11 residues. Unmatched junction bases numbered 0, after V lost 7 bases and J lost 6 bases.

The V call is TRBV18, the J call TRBJ2-7, with 7 bases that match TRBD1. The CDR3 has 15 residues. The V gene's germline CDR1 is KGHSH and CDR2 LQKENI. J was trimmed by 2 bases and V by 2 bases; bases with no gene match: 6. This chain's CDR3 is CASSPWTGSAYEQYF. The CDR3 DNA reads TGTGCCAGCTCACCATGGACAGGAAGCGCCTACGAGCAGTACTTC.

The rearrangement joins TRBV28 to TRBJ2-7; 11 nucleotides match TRBD2. CDR1 is MDHEN and CDR2 is SYDVKM in the germline V gene. Trimming removed 2 bases from V and 3 bases from J; junction bases left unmatched: 3. The CDR3 is 15 residues long. CDR3 sequence: CASSLTLAGVYEQYF. The CDR3 nucleotides read TGTGCCAGCAGTTTAACACTAGCGGGGGTCTACGAGCAGTACTTC.

J is TRBJ2-2 and V is TRBV5-1; 13 bases map to TRBD2. The V segment lost 4 bases and the J segment 4 bases; nucleotides outside the gene matches: 10. Germline CDR1 reads SGHRS; CDR2 reads YFSETQ. The CDR3 spans 18 residues. The CDR3 is CASSTQPGLAGLTGELFF. The CDR3 region has the DNA TGCGCCAGCAGCACTCAACCGGGACTAGCGGGACTCACCGGGGAGCTGTTTTTT.

With regard to this clone: Its ends do not fully match the called genes, so a read error is possible. The chain employs TRBV4-2 and TRBJ1-5; D might be TRBD1 (6 bases). The CDR3 sequence is 14 residues long. Germline loops: CDR1 LGHNA, CDR2 YNFKEQ. The CDR3 DNA sequence: TGTGCCAGCAGCCAAGGGGGGCATCGGCAGCACCAGCATTTT. Its translation is CASSQGGHRQHQHF.

This sequence joins TRBV5-1 and TRBJ2-3, with 11 bases that match TRBD2. CDR3 length: 16 residues. Germline V gives CDR1 SGHRS, CDR2 YFSETQ. J lost 3 bases, V lost 0 bases, and 3 bases had no gene match. The CDR3 coding sequence is TGCGCCAGCAGCTTGGGGGTAGCGGGAGGGACAGATACGCAGTATTTT. It encodes CASSLGVAGGTDTQYF.

The chain recombines TRBV5-1 with TRBJ2-2; D gene ambiguous. Germline V gives CDR1 SGHRS, CDR2 YFSETQ. The V end was cut by 0 bases, the J end by 1 base, with 4 bases between. The CDR3 contains 14 residues. The CDR3 DNA sequence: TGCGCCAGCAGCTTGGCTATGAACACCGGGGAGCTGTTTTTT. Translated: CASSLAMNTGELFF.

Points on this clone: One end of the junction is discordant with germline, which a read error may explain. The chain is built from TRBV15 and TRBJ2-1; D possibly corresponds to TRBD2 (6 bases). There are 15 residues in the CDR3. Germline CDR1 LNHNV, CDR2 YYDKDF (reference sequence). In nucleotides, the CDR3 is TGTGCCACCAGCAGAGATAGCGGCTCCGACAATGAGCAGTTCTTC. Protein sequence: CATSRDSGSDNEQFF.

The rearrangement uses TRBV28 and TRBJ1-5; 10 bases agree with TRBD1. This CDR3 region has 18 residues. Germline-derived CDR1 and CDR2 are MDHEN and SYDVKM. Germline trimming cut 1 base from V and 0 bases from J; bases unmatched to any gene: 6. CDR3 coding DNA: TGTGCCAGCAGTTTATCCGGGACAGGGGAGTATAGCAATCAGCCCCAGCATTTT. This encodes CASSLSGTGEYSNQPQHF.

This chain links TRBV4-2 with TRBJ2-5; TRBD1 is a possible D gene (7 bases). In germline, CDR1 is LGHNA, CDR2 YNFKEQ. CDR3 length equals 17 residues. V lost 0 bases, J lost 5 bases, and 19 bases lay in between. The CDR3 is CASSQDPPYQGGETQYF. The CDR3 DNA sequence: TGTGCCAGCAGCCAAGATCCCCCTTACCAGGGGGGTGAGACCCAGTACTTC.

The V gene is TRBV28, the J gene TRBJ2-1; 8 nucleotides align to TRBD1. The CDR3 contains 14 residues. CDR1 MDHEN and CDR2 SYDVKM come from the germline V gene. V lost 5 bases to trimming and J lost 2 bases; unmatched junction nucleotides: 2. The CDR3 sequence: CASSGGQAYNEQFF. CDR3 in DNA: TGTGCCAGCAGTGGGGGACAGGCCTACAATGAGCAGTTCTTC. Full variable domain (remainder filled in from reference TRBV28 and TRBJ2-1): DVKVTQSSRYLVKRTGEKVFLECVQDMDHENMFWYRQDPGLGLRLIYFSYDVKMKEKGDIPEGYSVSREKKERFSLILESASTNQTSMYLCASSGGQAYNEQFFGPGTRLTVL.

The chain employs TRBV7-9 and TRBJ2-7, with TRBD1 identical over 8 bases. The CDR3 runs 14 residues. Germline trimming cut 5 bases from V and 4 bases from J; bases unmatched to any gene: 7. The germline V gene encodes CDR1 SEHNR and CDR2 FQNEAQ (reference sequence). Here the CDR3 DNA reads TGTGCCAGCAGCCAGACAGGGGTCGGTTACGAGCAGTACTTC. As protein: CASSQTGVGYEQYF. Combining the CDR3 with reference TRBV7-9 and TRBJ2-7 gives the whole variable domain DTGVSQNPRHKITKRGQNVTFRCDPISEHNRLYWYRQTLGQGPEFLTYFQNEAQLEKSRLLSDRFSAERPKGSFSTLEIQRTEQGDSAMYLCASSQTGVGYEQYFGPGTRLTVT.

V gene TRBV29-1 combines with J gene TRBJ2-5; 7 positions agree with TRBD1. The DNA end lines up better with TRBJ2-7; the J call may be wrong. The CDR3 runs to 13 residues. The germline gives CDR1 SQVTM, CDR2 ANQGSEA. The DNA for the CDR3 is TGCAGCGCGGGCGAGGGGGCGAGGTACGAGCAGTACTTC. Translating gives CSAGEGARYEQYF.

The rearrangement links TRBV2 to TRBJ1-1, with D unclear. The CDR3 is 12 residues long. Germline CDR1 and CDR2: SNHLY and FYNNEI. V lost 6 bases, J lost 4 bases, and 9 bases lay in between. The CDR3 region is CASRPEATEAFF. The CDR3 DNA follows: TGTGCCAGCAGGCCGGAGGCCACTGAAGCTTTCTTT.

The chain has TRBV11-3 and TRBJ1-5; no firm D call. With 5 bases removed from V and 16 bases from J, the gap between germline ends came to 15 bases. The CDR3 sequence is 11 residues long. Germline values: CDR1 SGHNT, CDR2 YENEEA. CDR3 loop: CASSRDTTIHF. In DNA, the CDR3 is TGTGCCAGCAGCCGAGACACGACTATTCATTTT.

The rearrangement uses TRBV2 and TRBJ1-1; D might be TRBD1 (5 bases). CDR1 is SNHLY, CDR2 FYNNEI, per germline. Trimming shortened V by 4 bases and J by 1 base, and 7 bases separated the two germline ends. The CDR3 runs to 13 residues. CDR3 in DNA: TGTGCCAGCAGTGTTCAGGGGAACACTGAAGCTTTCTTT. The encoded protein is CASSVQGNTEAFF.

As DNA, the CDR3 is TGTGCCAGCAGTTACTATGGGGGACATGCCTACGAGCAGTACTTC. It encodes CASSYYGGHAYEQYF. The chain combines TRBV6-6 with TRBJ2-7, with D possibly TRBD1 on 6 matching bases. From germline, CDR1 is MNHNY and CDR2 SVGAGI (reference sequence). The V end lost 1 base, the J end lost 2 bases, and 12 bases lay between the germline ends. This CDR3 is 15 amino acids long.

V usage is TRBV6-5 and J usage is TRBJ2-7; no clear D. V was cut by 5 bases and J by 4 bases, with 12 bases left in between. The CDR3 contains 13 residues. CDR1 is MNHEY and CDR2 is SVGAGI in the germline V gene. The CDR3 DNA follows: TGTGCCAGCAGTCCGTCCTCGAGGTACGAGCAGTACTTC. It specifies CASSPSSRYEQYF.

The rearrangement joins TRBV7-2 to TRBJ1-2; 9 nucleotides line up with TRBD1. This CDR3 comprises 15 residues. Unmatched junction bases numbered 7, after V lost 4 bases and J lost 4 bases. Germline assignment: CDR1 SGHTA and CDR2 FQGNSA. The CDR3: CASSSTGGLSYGYTF. CDR3 coding DNA: TGTGCCAGCAGCTCAACAGGGGGCCTATCCTATGGCTACACCTTC.

The chain links TRBV4-1 to TRBJ2-7; D is undetermined. Germline V lookup: CDR1 MGHRA, CDR2 YSYEKL. V lost 4 bases and J lost 1, with 8 bases in between. The CDR3 has 13 amino acids. The DNA of the CDR3 is TGCGCCAGCAGCCTTAGAGCGTCCTACGAGCAGTACTTC. This gives the protein CASSLRASYEQYF.

The V call is TRBV5-6, the J call TRBJ2-4; 8 bases match TRBD2. J gave up 14 bases and V 1 base, and 5 bases lay outside the gene matches. This CDR3 contains 12 residues. Germline V gene sequence: CDR1 SGHDT, CDR2 YYEEEE. The CDR3 sequence is CASSLIRGGKYF. The CDR3 DNA sequence: TGTGCCAGCAGCTTGATACGGGGGGGGAAGTACTTC.